Listed below are T cell receptor beta chains from one sample, sequenced in a study of T cell responses to AZD1222 COVID-19 vaccine. TCRdb keeps only in-frame clones here, not all; method: immunoSEQ multiplex PCR. This sample has 140,000 or so clones, with more than 90% found just once. Sequenced material: peripheral blood, taken on day 0 of AZD1222 vaccination. The receptors come from an adult in good health. Both conserved end residues are part of each CDR3. The order of the fields is clone size, J gene, D gene, V gene, CDR3 protein, CDR3 DNA. D genes are given only for firm matches. A clone size is listed for some rows: how often the clone was seen (once, few, many), or a class if it is expanded.

>.|TRBJ1-1|.|TRBV7-9
CASSSQGGTEAFF
TGTGCCAGCAGCTCCCAGGGAGGCACTGAAGCTTTCTTT
>.|TRBJ2-5|.|TRBV19
CASRRGAAEQETQYF
TGTGCCAGTAGACGTGGCGCGGCTGAACAAGAGACCCAGTACTTC
>.|TRBJ2-4|TRBD1|TRBV7-2
CASSLGQGTNIQYF
TGTGCCAGCAGCTTAGGACAGGGGACGAACATTCAGTACTTC
>.|TRBJ2-1|.|TRBV27
CASSLSSRGGNEQFF
TGTGCCAGCAGTTTATCGAGCCGAGGGGGCAATGAGCAGTTCTTC
>.|TRBJ2-7|TRBD2|TRBV6-5
CASSSGGSYLYEQYF
TGTGCCAGCAGTTCGGGGGGGTCGTACCTATACGAGCAGTACTTC
>few|TRBJ1-1|.|TRBV3-1/TRBV3-2
CASSEGGTEAFF
TGTGCCAGCAGTGAGGGGGGGACTGAAGCTTTCTTT
>once|TRBJ1-6|.|TRBV11-3
CARVPPLHF
TGTGCCAGAGTCCCCCCCCTCCACTTT
>.|TRBJ2-7|.|TRBV2
CASSVGTSPEQYF
TGTGCCAGCAGTGTGGGAACTAGCCCCGAGCAGTACTTC
>.|TRBJ2-2|.|TRBV28
CASTERGRANTGELFF
TGTGCCAGCACCGAAAGGGGGAGAGCGAACACCGGGGAGCTGTTTTTT
>.|TRBJ2-3|.|TRBV7-9
CASSPLGLDFTDTQYF
TGTGCCAGCAGCCCGCTCGGGCTAGACTTCACAGATACGCAGTATTTT
>once|TRBJ1-1|TRBD1|TRBV6-6
CASSHQGGLDTEAFF
TGTGCCAGCAGTCACCAGGGGGGATTGGACACTGAAGCTTTCTTT
>.|TRBJ2-2|.|TRBV19
CASSIRSGGGTGELFF
TGTGCCAGTAGTATAAGGAGCGGAGGGGGAACCGGGGAGCTGTTTTTT
>.|TRBJ2-3|.|TRBV24-1
CATSGSHTDTQYF
TGTGCCACCAGCGGTTCCCACACAGATACGCAGTATTTT
>.|TRBJ2-2|.|TRBV5-1
CASSLGGGANTGELFF
TGCGCCAGCAGCTTGGGTGGGGGCGCGAACACCGGGGAGCTGTTTTTT
>.|TRBJ1-2|.|TRBV5-1
CASSPDMPGGYTF
TGCGCCAGCAGCCCGGACATGCCGGGTGGCTACACCTTC
>.|TRBJ2-5|TRBD1|TRBV25-1
CASSEQGVETQYF
TGTGCCAGCAGTGAACAGGGGGTAGAGACCCAGTACTTC
>few|TRBJ2-2|TRBD2|TRBV9
CASSVGLAGAFTGELFF
TGTGCCAGCAGCGTAGGGCTAGCGGGAGCCTTCACCGGGGAGCTGTTTTTT
>.|TRBJ2-5|.|TRBV2
CASNSGPQETQYF
TGTGCCAGCAACTCGGGGCCGCAAGAGACCCAGTACTTC
>.|TRBJ2-3|.|TRBV3-1/TRBV3-2
CASSLRGYPDTQYF
TGTGCCAGCAGCCTGAGGGGATATCCAGATACGCAGTATTTT
>.|TRBJ2-5|.|TRBV6-6
CASRDSREGETQYF
TGTGCCAGCAGGGACAGCCGTGAGGGTGAGACCCAGTACTTC
>.|TRBJ2-3|.|TRBV15
CATSRILASHGDTQYF
TGTGCCACCAGCAGGATCCTAGCGTCACACGGTGATACGCAGTATTTT
>.|TRBJ2-3|TRBD2|TRBV4-1
CASSPRSGSLTDTQYF
TGCGCCAGCAGCCCCCGGAGCGGGAGTTTAACAGATACGCAGTATTTT
>.|TRBJ2-7|TRBD2|TRBV2
CASGLRTSKLHEQYF
TGTGCCAGCGGCCTCAGGACTAGTAAGCTCCACGAGCAGTACTTC
>.|TRBJ2-7|TRBD1|TRBV6-1
CASSEGGTGFSYEQYF
TGTGCCAGCAGTGAAGGTGGGACAGGGTTCTCCTACGAGCAGTACTTC
>.|TRBJ1-2|TRBD1|TRBV28
CASGTGASFNYGYTF
TGTGCCAGCGGGACAGGGGCCTCTTTTAACTATGGCTACACCTTC
>.|TRBJ1-6|.|TRBV28
CASSPIVESPLHF
TGTGCCAGCAGCCCAATTGTGGAGTCACCCCTCCACTTT
>once|TRBJ2-1|TRBD2|TRBV19
CASSASMTSGYYNEQFF
TGTGCCAGTAGTGCATCGATGACTAGCGGATACTACAATGAGCAGTTCTTC
>.|TRBJ1-5|.|TRBV15
CATSSLSGAGQPQHF
TGTGCCACCAGCAGTCTATCCGGGGCCGGGCAGCCCCAGCATTTT
>.|TRBJ1-1|.|TRBV28
CASSLLNTEAFF
TGTGCCAGCAGCTTACTGAACACTGAAGCTTTCTTT
>once|TRBJ2-3|.|TRBV4-1
CASSQDPDTDTQYF
TGCGCCAGCAGCCAAGATCCCGATACAGATACGCAGTATTTT
>.|TRBJ1-1|.|TRBV11-1
CASSLVGGSITEAFF
TGTGCCAGCAGCTTAGTTGGCGGTTCGATCACTGAAGCTTTCTTT
>.|TRBJ1-1|.|TRBV10-3
CAISNQGTEAFF
TGTGCCATCAGTAACCAGGGCACTGAAGCTTTCTTT
>.|TRBJ2-2|TRBD1|TRBV27
CASSPARTGNTGELFF
TGTGCCAGCAGCCCTGCGCGGACAGGGAACACCGGGGAGCTGTTTTTT
>.|TRBJ1-2|.|TRBV28
CATSGWGGDNYGYTF
TGTGCCACCTCTGGGTGGGGGGGAGATAACTATGGCTACACCTTC
>.|TRBJ2-1|.|TRBV11-2
CASSFRGTYNEQFF
TGTGCCAGCAGCTTTCGCGGGACCTACAATGAGCAGTTCTTC
>.|TRBJ1-1|.|TRBV19
CASSMYNGGPNTEAFF
TGTGCCAGTAGTATGTATAACGGGGGACCTAACACTGAAGCTTTCTTT
>.|TRBJ2-5|.|TRBV9
CASSPWYGGETQYF
TGTGCCAGCAGCCCCTGGTACGGGGGAGAGACCCAGTACTTC
>.|TRBJ2-7|TRBD1|TRBV24-1
CATSDWAVTGTTYEQYF
TGTGCCACCAGTGATTGGGCGGTGACAGGGACCACCTACGAGCAGTACTTC
>.|TRBJ2-7|.|TRBV6-6
CASSRLYPYEQYF
TGTGCCAGCAGCCGACTCTACCCCTACGAGCAGTACTTC
>.|TRBJ2-1|.|TRBV19
CASSTQDFLSSYNEQFF
TGTGCCAGTAGCACCCAGGACTTCTTGAGCTCCTACAATGAGCAGTTCTTC
>.|TRBJ1-1|.|TRBV19
CASTPGAENTEAFF
TGTGCCAGTACCCCGGGGGCCGAGAACACTGAAGCTTTCTTT
>.|TRBJ2-4|TRBD2|TRBV13
CASSFKSGVAKNIQYF
TGTGCCAGCAGCTTTAAAAGCGGGGTAGCCAAAAACATTCAGTACTTC
>.|TRBJ2-1|.|TRBV6-5
CASSLQGTYNEQFF
TGTGCCAGCAGCTTACAGGGCACCTACAATGAGCAGTTCTTC
>.|TRBJ1-4|TRBD1|TRBV5-1
CASSSGTGGEKLFF
TGCGCCAGCAGTTCCGGGACAGGGGGGGAAAAACTGTTTTTT
>.|TRBJ1-1|.|TRBV7-9
CASSHPGPNTEAFF
TGTGCCAGCAGCCACCCGGGCCCGAACACTGAAGCTTTCTTT
>.|TRBJ2-5|TRBD2|TRBV3-1/TRBV3-2
CASSLLAGRETQYF
TGTGCCAGCAGCCTACTAGCGGGACGGGAGACCCAGTACTTC
>once|TRBJ2-7|.|TRBV2
CASRLQGPSYEQYF
TGTGCCAGCAGGCTACAGGGACCCAGCTACGAGCAGTACTTC
>.|TRBJ1-2|.|TRBV7-9
CASSLGSGGDDGYTF
TGTGCCAGCAGCCTAGGGTCGGGAGGAGATGATGGCTACACCTTC
>.|TRBJ2-7|TRBD2|TRBV30
CAWRPSRLAGVNEQYF
TGTGCCTGGAGACCCAGCCGACTAGCGGGAGTGAATGAGCAGTACTTC
>.|TRBJ2-5|.|TRBV6-6
CASSYEGETQYF
TGTGCCAGCAGTTACGAAGGGGAGACCCAGTACTTC
>.|TRBJ2-1|.|TRBV13
CASSLTRREQFF
TGTGCCAGCAGCTTAACTCGGAGGGAGCAGTTCTTC
>few|TRBJ2-7|.|TRBV28
CASTTPYEQYF
TGTGCCAGCACCACCCCCTACGAGCAGTACTTC
>.|TRBJ1-4|.|TRBV7-9
CASSLNLWGHPATNEKLFF
TGTGCCAGCAGCTTAAATCTCTGGGGACACCCTGCAACTAATGAAAAACTGTTTTTT
>once|TRBJ1-1|.|TRBV5-1
CASSLDGDNTEAFF
TGCGCCAGCAGCTTGGATGGGGATAACACTGAAGCTTTCTTT
>.|TRBJ2-3|TRBD2|TRBV5-6
CASSDRPSGRDTQYF
TGTGCCAGCAGCGACCGCCCTAGCGGGAGAGATACGCAGTATTTT
>.|TRBJ1-2|.|TRBV20-1
CSASQGSGYTF
TGCAGTGCTTCTCAGGGATCTGGCTACACCTTC
>.|TRBJ1-6|.|TRBV4-1
CASSRDRRGHYNSPLHF
TGCGCCAGCAGCCGTGATCGGAGGGGACACTACAATTCACCCCTCCACTTT